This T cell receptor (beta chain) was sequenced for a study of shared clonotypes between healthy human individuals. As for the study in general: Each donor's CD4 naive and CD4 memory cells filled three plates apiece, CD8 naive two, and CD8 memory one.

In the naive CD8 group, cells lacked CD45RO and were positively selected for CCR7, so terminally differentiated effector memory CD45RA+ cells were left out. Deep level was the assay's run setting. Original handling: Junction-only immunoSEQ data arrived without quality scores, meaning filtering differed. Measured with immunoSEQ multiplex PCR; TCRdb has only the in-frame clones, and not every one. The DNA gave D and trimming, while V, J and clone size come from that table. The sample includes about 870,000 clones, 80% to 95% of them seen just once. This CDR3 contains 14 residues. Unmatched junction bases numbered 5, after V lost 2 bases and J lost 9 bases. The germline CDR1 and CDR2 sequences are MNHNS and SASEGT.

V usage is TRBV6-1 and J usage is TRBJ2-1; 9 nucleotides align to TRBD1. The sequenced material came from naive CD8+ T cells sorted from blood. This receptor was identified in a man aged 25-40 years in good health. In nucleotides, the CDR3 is TGTGCCAGCAGTGAATTGGGACAGGGTACTGAGCAGTTCTTC. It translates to CASSELGQGTEQFF.